The present TCR beta chain was sequenced within a study of technical replicates of blood from a few donors. The CDR3 extends over 14 amino acids. Trimming took off 5 bases at V and 3 bases at J, with 13 bases between the two ends. CDR1 is LNHDA and CDR2 is SQIVND in the germline V gene (reference sequence). Assay: immunoSEQ multiplex PCR; the TCRdb copy retains only in-frame clones and omits some. The table has roughly 79,000 clones, 95% seen once; the top ten hold 0.36%. The TCR comes from a human donor in good health. Sequenced sample: T cells isolated from PBMCs. The chain carries TRBV19 and TRBJ1-1; tentatively, D is TRBD1 (5 bases). The CDR3 DNA follows: TGTGCCAGTAGTGTCCGGGACTGGGACACTGAAGCTTTCTTT. Translating gives CASSVRDWDTEAFF.